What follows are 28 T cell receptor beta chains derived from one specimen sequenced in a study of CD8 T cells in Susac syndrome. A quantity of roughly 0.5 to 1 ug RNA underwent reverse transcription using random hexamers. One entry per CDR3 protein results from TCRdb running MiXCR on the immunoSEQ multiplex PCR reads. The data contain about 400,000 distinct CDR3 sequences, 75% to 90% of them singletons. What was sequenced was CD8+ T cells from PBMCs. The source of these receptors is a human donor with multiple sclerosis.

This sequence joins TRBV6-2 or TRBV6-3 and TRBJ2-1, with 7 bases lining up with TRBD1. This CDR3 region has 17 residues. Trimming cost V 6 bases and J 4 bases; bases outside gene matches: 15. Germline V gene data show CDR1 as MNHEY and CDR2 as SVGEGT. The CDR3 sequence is CASSPPRGRKIYNEQFF. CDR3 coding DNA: TGTGCCAGCAGCCCTCCGAGGGGGCGGAAAATTTACAATGAGCAGTTCTTC.

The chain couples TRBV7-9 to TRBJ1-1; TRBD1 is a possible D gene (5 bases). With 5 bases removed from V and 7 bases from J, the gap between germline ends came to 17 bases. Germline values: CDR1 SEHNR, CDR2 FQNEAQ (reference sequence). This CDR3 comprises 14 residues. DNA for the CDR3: TGTGCCAGCAGCCCCCGTCGGGGGGAAAGTGAAGCTTTCTTT. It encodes CASSPRRGESEAFF.

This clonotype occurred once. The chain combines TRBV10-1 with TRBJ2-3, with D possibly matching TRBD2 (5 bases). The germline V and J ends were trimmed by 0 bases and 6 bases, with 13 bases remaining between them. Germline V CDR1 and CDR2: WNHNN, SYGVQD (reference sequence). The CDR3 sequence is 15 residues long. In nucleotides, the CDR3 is TGCGCCAGCAGTGAGTCTGGCCGAGGGCCGGATACGCAGTATTTT. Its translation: CASSESGRGPDTQYF.

The CDR3: CATETIGGTDTQYF. The CDR3 DNA sequence: TGTGCCACCGAAACCATAGGGGGCACAGATACGCAGTATTTT. The gene calls are TRBV15 and TRBJ2-3; D is possibly TRBD1 (5 bases). The V end was cut by 8 bases, the J end by 1 base, with 13 bases between. Per the germline V gene, CDR1 is LNHNV and CDR2 is YYDKDF (reference sequence). This CDR3 region has 14 residues.

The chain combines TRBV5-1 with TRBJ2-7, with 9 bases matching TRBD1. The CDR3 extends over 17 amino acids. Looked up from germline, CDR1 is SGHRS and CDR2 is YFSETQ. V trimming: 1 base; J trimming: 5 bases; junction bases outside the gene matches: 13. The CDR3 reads CASSLTLPGQGSHEQYF. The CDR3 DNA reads TGCGCCAGCAGCTTGACCTTGCCGGGACAGGGATCCCACGAGCAGTACTTC.

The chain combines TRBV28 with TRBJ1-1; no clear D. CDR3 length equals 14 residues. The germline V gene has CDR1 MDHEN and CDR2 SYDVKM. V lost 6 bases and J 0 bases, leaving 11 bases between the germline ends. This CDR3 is CASRTLLMNTEAFF. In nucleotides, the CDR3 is TGTGCCAGCAGGACGCTCCTTATGAACACTGAAGCTTTCTTT.

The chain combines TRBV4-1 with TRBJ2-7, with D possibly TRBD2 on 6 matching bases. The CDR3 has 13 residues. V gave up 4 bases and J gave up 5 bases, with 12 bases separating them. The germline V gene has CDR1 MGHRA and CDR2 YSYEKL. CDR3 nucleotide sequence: TGCGCCAGCAGCCTAAAAGGCGGGGACGAGCAGTACTTC. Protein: CASSLKGGDEQYF.

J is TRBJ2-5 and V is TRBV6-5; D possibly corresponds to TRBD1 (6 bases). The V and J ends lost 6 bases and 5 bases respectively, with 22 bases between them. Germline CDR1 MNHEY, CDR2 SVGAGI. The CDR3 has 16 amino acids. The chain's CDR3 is CASRHSLLGAEETQYF. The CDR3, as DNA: TGTGCCAGCAGACACTCCTTGTTGGGGGCGGAGGAGACCCAGTACTTC.

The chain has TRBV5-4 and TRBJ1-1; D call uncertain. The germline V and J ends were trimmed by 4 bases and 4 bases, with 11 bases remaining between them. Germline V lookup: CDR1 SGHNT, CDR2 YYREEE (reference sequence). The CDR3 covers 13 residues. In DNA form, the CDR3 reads TGTGCCAGCAGCACCGAGCCCAGCACTGAAGCTTTCTTT. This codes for CASSTEPSTEAFF.

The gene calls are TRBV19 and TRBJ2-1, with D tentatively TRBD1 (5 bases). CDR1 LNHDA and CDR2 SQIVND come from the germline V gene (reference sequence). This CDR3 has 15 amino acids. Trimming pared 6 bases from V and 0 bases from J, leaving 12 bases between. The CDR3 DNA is TGTGCCAGTAGCTACTTTGACAGCTCCTACAATGAGCAGTTCTTC. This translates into CASSYFDSSYNEQFF. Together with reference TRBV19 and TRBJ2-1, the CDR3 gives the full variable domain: DGGITQSPKYLFRKEGQNVTLSCEQNLNHDAMYWYRQDPGQGLRLIYYSQIVNDFQKGDIAEGYSVSREKKESFPLTVTSAQKNPTAFYLCASSYFDSSYNEQFFGPGTRLTVL.

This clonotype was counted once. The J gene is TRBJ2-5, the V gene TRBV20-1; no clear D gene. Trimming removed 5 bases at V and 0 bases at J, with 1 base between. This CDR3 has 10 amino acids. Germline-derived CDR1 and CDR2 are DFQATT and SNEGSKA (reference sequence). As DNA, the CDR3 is TGCAGTGCTTACCAAGAGACCCAGTACTTC. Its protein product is CSAYQETQYF.

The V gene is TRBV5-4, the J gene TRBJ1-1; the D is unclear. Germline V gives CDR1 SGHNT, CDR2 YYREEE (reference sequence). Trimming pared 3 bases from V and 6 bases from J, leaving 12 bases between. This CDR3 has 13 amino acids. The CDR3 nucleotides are TGTGCCAGCAGCTCCTGGCCTGGGGCTGAAGCTTTCTTT. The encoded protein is CASSSWPGAEAFF.

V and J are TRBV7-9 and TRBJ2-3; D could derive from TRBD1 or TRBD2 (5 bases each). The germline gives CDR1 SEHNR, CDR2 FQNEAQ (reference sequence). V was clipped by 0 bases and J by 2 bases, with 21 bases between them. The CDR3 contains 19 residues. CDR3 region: CASSLARRLGEWYTDTQYF. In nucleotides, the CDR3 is TGTGCCAGCAGCTTAGCGAGAAGGCTAGGGGAGTGGTACACAGATACGCAGTATTTT.

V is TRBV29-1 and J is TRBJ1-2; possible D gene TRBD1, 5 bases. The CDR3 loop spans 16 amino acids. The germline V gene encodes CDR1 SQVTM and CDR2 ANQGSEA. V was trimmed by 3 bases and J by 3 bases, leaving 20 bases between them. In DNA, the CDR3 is TGCAGCGTTGAGGCTTTATACAATATGGGGGACTATGGCTACACCTTC. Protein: CSVEALYNMGDYGYTF.

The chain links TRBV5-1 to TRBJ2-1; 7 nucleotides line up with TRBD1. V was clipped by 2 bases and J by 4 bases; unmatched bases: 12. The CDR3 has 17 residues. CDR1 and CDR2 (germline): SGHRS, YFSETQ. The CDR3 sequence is CASSLKRTGALYNEQFF. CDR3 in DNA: TGCGCCAGCAGCTTAAAAAGGACAGGTGCCCTTTACAATGAGCAGTTCTTC.

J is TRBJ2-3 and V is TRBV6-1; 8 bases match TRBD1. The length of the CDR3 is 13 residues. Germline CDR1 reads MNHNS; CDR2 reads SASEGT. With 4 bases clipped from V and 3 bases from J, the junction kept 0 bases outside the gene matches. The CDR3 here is CASSGDRTDTQYF. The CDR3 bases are TGTGCCAGCAGTGGGGACAGGACAGATACGCAGTATTTT.

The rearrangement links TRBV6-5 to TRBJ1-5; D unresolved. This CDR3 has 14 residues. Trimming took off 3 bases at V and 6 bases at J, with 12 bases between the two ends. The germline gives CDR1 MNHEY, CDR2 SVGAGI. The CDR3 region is CASSYSRVGQPQHF. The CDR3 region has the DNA TGTGCCAGCAGTTATAGTCGTGTCGGTCAGCCCCAGCATTTT.

CDR3 coding DNA: TGTGCCAGCAGCTTAGCGACGGTAATGAACACTGAAGCTTTCTTT. It specifies CASSLATVMNTEAFF. The chain recombines TRBV7-2 with TRBJ1-1; no clear D. Trimming removed 0 bases from V and 0 bases from J, with 8 bases in between. Germline V gene data show CDR1 as SGHTA and CDR2 as FQGNSA. The CDR3 sequence is 15 residues long. Looking up the rest from reference TRBV7-2 and TRBJ1-1 gives the full variable domain: GAGVSQSPSNKVTEKGKDVELRCDPISGHTALYWYRQSLGQGLEFLIYFQGNSAPDKSGLPSDRFSAERTGGSVSTLTIQRTQQEDSAVYLCASSLATVMNTEAFFGQGTRLTVV.

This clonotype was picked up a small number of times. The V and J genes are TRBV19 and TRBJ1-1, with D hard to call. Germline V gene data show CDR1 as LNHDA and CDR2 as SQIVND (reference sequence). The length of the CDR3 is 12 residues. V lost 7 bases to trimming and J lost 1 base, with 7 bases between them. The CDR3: CASILGNTEAFF. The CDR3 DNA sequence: TGTGCCAGTATCTTGGGGAACACTGAAGCTTTCTTT.

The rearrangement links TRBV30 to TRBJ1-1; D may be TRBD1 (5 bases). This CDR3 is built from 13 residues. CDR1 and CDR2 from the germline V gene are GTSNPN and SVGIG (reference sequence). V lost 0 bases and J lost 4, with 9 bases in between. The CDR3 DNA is TGTGCCTGGAGTGTAGGGGCGGGCACTGAAGCTTTCTTT. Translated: CAWSVGAGTEAFF. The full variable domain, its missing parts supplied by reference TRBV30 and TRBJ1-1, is SQTIHQWPATLVQPVGSPLSLECTVEGTSNPNLYWYRQAAGRGLQLLFYSVGIGQISSEVPQNLSASRPQDRQFILSSKKLLLSDSGFYLCAWSVGAGTEAFFGQGTRLTVV.

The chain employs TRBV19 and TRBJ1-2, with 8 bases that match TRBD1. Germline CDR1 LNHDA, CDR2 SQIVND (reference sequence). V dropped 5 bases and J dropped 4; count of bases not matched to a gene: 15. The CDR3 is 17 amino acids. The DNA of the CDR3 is TGTGCCAGTAGTGTCTACAATGGACAGGGATATCTCTATGGCTACACCTTC. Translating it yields CASSVYNGQGYLYGYTF. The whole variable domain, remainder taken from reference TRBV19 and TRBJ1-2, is DGGITQSPKYLFRKEGQNVTLSCEQNLNHDAMYWYRQDPGQGLRLIYYSQIVNDFQKGDIAEGYSVSREKKESFPLTVTSAQKNPTAFYLCASSVYNGQGYLYGYTFGSGTRLTVV.

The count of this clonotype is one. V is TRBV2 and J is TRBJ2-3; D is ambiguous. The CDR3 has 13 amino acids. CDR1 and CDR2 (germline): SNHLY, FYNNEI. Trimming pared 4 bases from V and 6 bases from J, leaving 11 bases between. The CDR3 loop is CASSVARWDTQYF. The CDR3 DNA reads TGTGCCAGCAGTGTGGCCCGATGGGATACGCAGTATTTT.

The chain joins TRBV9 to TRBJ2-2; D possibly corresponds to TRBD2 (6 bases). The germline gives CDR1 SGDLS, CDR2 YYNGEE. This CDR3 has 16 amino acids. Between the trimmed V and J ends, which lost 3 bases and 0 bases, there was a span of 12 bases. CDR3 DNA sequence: TGTGCCAGCAGCGAGAGGACTACGACGAACACCGGGGAGCTGTTTTTT. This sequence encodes CASSERTTTNTGELFF.

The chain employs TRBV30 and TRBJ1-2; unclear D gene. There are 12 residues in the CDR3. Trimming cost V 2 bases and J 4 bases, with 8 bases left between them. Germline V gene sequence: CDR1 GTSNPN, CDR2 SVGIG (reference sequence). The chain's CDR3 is CAWSIGLYGYTF. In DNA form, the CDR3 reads TGTGCCTGGAGTATAGGGCTCTATGGCTACACCTTC.

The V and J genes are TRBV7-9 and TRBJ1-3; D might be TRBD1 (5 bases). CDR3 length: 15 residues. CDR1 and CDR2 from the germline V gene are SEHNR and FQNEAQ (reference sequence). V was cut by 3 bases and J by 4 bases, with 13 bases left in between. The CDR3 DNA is TGTGCCAGCAGCTTGGAAGGTCGGGACGGAAACACCATATATTTT. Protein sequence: CASSLEGRDGNTIYF.

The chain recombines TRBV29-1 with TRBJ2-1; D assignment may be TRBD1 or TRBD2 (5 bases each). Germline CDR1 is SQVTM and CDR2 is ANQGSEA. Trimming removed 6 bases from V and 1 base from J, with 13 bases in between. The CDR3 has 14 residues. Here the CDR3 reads CSVGEFFSYNEQFF. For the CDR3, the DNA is TGCAGCGTAGGGGAGTTTTTTTCCTACAATGAGCAGTTCTTC.

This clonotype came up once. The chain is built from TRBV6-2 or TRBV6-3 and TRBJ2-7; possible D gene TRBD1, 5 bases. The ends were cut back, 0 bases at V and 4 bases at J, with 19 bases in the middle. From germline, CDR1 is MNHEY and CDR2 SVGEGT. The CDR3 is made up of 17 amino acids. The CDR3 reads CASSYSIRQGSEYEQYF. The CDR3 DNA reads TGTGCCAGCAGTTACTCGATAAGGCAGGGATCGGAATACGAGCAGTACTTC.

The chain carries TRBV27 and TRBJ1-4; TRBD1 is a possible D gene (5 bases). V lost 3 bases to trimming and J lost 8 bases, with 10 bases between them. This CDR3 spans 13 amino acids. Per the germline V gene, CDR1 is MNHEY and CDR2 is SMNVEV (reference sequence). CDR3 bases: TGTGCCAGCAGTTTCGGCGGGGCGGAAAAACTGTTTTTT. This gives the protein CASSFGGAEKLFF.